This T cell receptor beta chain appears in the sequencing data of a study of blood T cell repertoires in COVID-19. On the study more broadly: Sources were T cells, B-cell-depleted T cells, or PBMCs; the material itself was cDNA or gDNA.

V lost 3 bases and J lost 5, with 13 bases in between. Germline CDR1 reads ENHRY; CDR2 reads SYGVKD. CDR3 length: 14 residues. The table came from immunoSEQ multiplex PCR; TCRdb's copy has only in-frame clones and leaves some out. The table shows around 200,000 clones, with around 79% occurring only once. Sequencing used peripheral blood. This clonotype was sampled from a man aged 45-65 years who had recovered from COVID-19. The V gene is TRBV10-3, the J gene TRBJ2-5, with D maybe TRBD2 (5 bases). The DNA for the CDR3 is TGTGCCATCAGTGATTTCCCGGCGGGTGAGACCCAGTACTTC. It translates to CAISDFPAGETQYF.